A selection of T cell receptor beta chains follows, all from one sample in a study of OX40 agonist ivuxolimab in advanced cancers. Only in-frame clones appear in the TCRdb table, and some are missing; sequencing was by immunoSEQ multiplex PCR. The sample has 70,000 to 100,000 clones, around 80% seen once; the top ten hold 1.1%. This sample comprised CD4+ or CD8+ T cells sorted from blood, obtained in a trial of the OX40 agonist ivuxolimab. The receptors stem from an adult with an advanced solid tumor such as melanoma, head and neck, liver or kidney cancer. Each CDR3 is given without its conserved first and last residue. The order of the fields is J gene, V gene, CDR3 protein.

J gene: TRBJ2-7; V gene: TRBV7-2; CDR3 protein: ASSSRTEYEQY
J gene: TRBJ2-2; V gene: TRBV18; CDR3 protein: ASSDAGATNTGELF
J gene: TRBJ1-6; V gene: TRBV6-1; CDR3 protein: ASSGEAYNSPLH
J gene: TRBJ2-2; V gene: TRBV7-6; CDR3 protein: ASSSTWQMNTGELF
J gene: TRBJ2-3; V gene: TRBV10-1; CDR3 protein: ASSEPVAPTGGEADTQY
J gene: TRBJ1-5; V gene: TRBV6-1; CDR3 protein: ASSVEVQGSNQPQH
J gene: TRBJ1-1; V gene: TRBV18; CDR3 protein: ASSPETGGNTEAF
J gene: TRBJ1-2; V gene: TRBV25-1; CDR3 protein: ASSAPWMFYGYT
J gene: TRBJ2-3; V gene: TRBV27; CDR3 protein: ASSLWGGRDTQY
J gene: TRBJ1-2; V gene: TRBV11-2; CDR3 protein: ASSSLRRGGGYT
J gene: TRBJ2-7; V gene: TRBV5-1; CDR3 protein: ASSLGTSGGYYEQY
J gene: TRBJ2-7; V gene: TRBV7-2; CDR3 protein: ASSLEGGGRSYEQY
J gene: TRBJ2-2; V gene: TRBV5-1; CDR3 protein: ASSRQGSTGELF
J gene: TRBJ1-3; V gene: TRBV28; CDR3 protein: ATRSGGERNTIY
J gene: TRBJ1-4; V gene: TRBV19; CDR3 protein: ASSSGQAWAANEKLF
J gene: TRBJ1-1; V gene: TRBV7-2; CDR3 protein: ASSLPRQGNEAF
J gene: TRBJ2-3; V gene: TRBV5-4; CDR3 protein: ASSLQGAADTQY
J gene: TRBJ2-3; V gene: TRBV4-1; CDR3 protein: ASSQGSEWTDTQY
J gene: TRBJ2-2; V gene: TRBV5-1; CDR3 protein: ASSLVGTSGANTGELF
J gene: TRBJ1-5; V gene: TRBV18; CDR3 protein: ASSPEQSDQPQH
J gene: TRBJ2-3; V gene: TRBV11-1; CDR3 protein: ASTWAGDREDTQY
J gene: TRBJ1-2; V gene: TRBV7-9; CDR3 protein: ASSPGQPADGYT
J gene: TRBJ2-3; V gene: TRBV30; CDR3 protein: AWSSTWTSGGGDTQY
J gene: TRBJ1-2; V gene: TRBV29-1; CDR3 protein: SASGEQGTNYGYT
J gene: TRBJ1-1; V gene: TRBV7-2; CDR3 protein: ASSLAGDPEAF
J gene: TRBJ1-3; V gene: TRBV10-3; CDR3 protein: AITGQGSVGNTIY